One TCR beta chain is described in this entry. There is no known antigen for this receptor. Within one base of it there is no much larger clone, and no base qualities were kept. This record belongs to a study of blood T cell repertoires in COVID-19 (TCRdb year 2020). In terms of the full investigation: Collaborator samples came from the United States, Italy and Spain and covered acute and convalescent phases of COVID-19. The prospective study material was composed of cDNA or gDNA derived from T cells, B-cell-depleted T cells, or PBMCs. Subjects who had been exposed to COVID-19, were actively infected with it, or had recovered from it provided the deeply sampled blood TCRbeta repertoires that made up the dataset. The repertoires were made available in a free public database intended to serve as a resource for research on the immune response to SARS-CoV-2. Samples were obtained from the ongoing ImmuneRACE study (first 160 participants) and from about 1,300 subjects provided by 6 global collaborators. Sample metadata almost always included a de-identified subject ID, COVID-19 status, age in years and sex. Where available, HLA class I and class II types were obtained from metadata supplied by the sample provider rather than from assay-based typing. The paper as a whole reports these results and caveats: The quantity of clinical and demographic metadata differed by source and by participant and was supplied without curation.

As encoded in the germline V gene (reference sequence), CDR1 is LNHDA while CDR2 is SQIVND. Including cysteine and phenylalanine, the CDR3 has 12 amino acids. Only the CDR3 portion is preserved as DNA: 36 bases, with reading frame beginning at the first base. V was cut back by 8 bases and J by 0 bases, leaving a gap of 7 bases between them. The collaborating institutions used their own protocols to collect whole blood in K2EDTA tubes. For TCRbeta analysis, collaborators shipped samples in one of three forms: frozen whole blood, isolated PBMCs, or DNA extracted from either of those sample types. TCRbeta CDR3 regions were amplified from genomic DNA by means of the immunoSEQ Assay, a bias-controlled multiplex PCR. Regarding the original processing steps: Nucleated cell counts per sample were estimated from amplification of reference gene primers within the assay. To quantify the absolute abundance of each unique TCRbeta CDR3 rearrangement, sequence reads were collapsed and filtered. For each sample, productive Simpson clonality was calculated as the square root of Simpson's diversity index across productive rearrangements. This is the immuneACCESS table as TCRdb keeps it, with only in-frame sequences that have V and J called. A part of the clones is gone; compared with another copy, unresolved V genes explain less than half, and the rest is unexplained. V, J and clone size are taken as reported in that table, and D and trimming were inferred from the DNA itself. The sample data list some 110,000 clones, and approximately 85% of these were observed just once. Clones ranked in the top ten supply roughly 1.4% of the sample.

The source of this sequence is a middle-aged man with acute or convalescent COVID-19. The V and J segments used are TRBV19 and TRBJ1-2; the D segment cannot be called with confidence. Sequenced sample: peripheral blood. The CDR3 amino acid sequence is: CASSTTNYGYTF. The bases read TGTGCCAGTTCGACAACTAACTATGGCTACACCTTC.